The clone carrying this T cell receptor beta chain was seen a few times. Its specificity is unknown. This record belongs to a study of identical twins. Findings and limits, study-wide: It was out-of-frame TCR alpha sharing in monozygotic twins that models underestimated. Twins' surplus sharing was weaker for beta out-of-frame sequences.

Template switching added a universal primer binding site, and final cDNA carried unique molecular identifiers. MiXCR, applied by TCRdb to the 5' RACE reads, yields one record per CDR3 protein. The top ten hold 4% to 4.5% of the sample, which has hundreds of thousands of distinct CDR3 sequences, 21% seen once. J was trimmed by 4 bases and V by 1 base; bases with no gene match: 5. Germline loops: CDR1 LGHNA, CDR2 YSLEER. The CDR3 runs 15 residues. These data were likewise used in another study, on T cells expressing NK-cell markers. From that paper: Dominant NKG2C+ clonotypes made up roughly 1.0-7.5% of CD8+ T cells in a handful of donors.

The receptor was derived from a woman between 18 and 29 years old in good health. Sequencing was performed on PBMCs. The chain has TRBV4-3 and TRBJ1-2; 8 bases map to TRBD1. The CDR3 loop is CASSQVTGEGYGYTF. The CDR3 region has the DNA TGCGCCAGCAGCCAAGTGACAGGGGAGGGCTATGGCTACACCTTC.